This is a list of T cell receptor beta chains from one sample in a study of CD8 T cells in ankylosing spondylitis. TCRdb passed the 5' RACE reads through MiXCR, listing each CDR3 protein once. The sample holds about 96,000 distinct CDR3 sequences, about 9.1% seen once. The material sequenced was blood, either unsorted or a sorted T cell fraction (not recorded which). All receptors come from a male donor with ankylosing spondylitis or in good health (not recorded which). Both conserved end residues are part of each CDR3. The D gene is left open where the match is weak. Only some rows state a clone size, as once, few, many or a class for expanded clones.

j_call: TRBJ2-4; d_call: NA; clone_size: many; cdr3_length: 15; v_call: TRBV27; cdr3_nt: TGTGCCAGCAGTACAACAGAAATAGCCAAAAACATTCAGTACTTC; cdr3_aa: CASSTTEIAKNIQYF
j_call: TRBJ1-5; d_call: TRBD1; clone_size: many; cdr3_length: 14; v_call: TRBV20-1; cdr3_nt: TGCAGTGCTAGGGGGGACAGCGGCAATCAGCCCCAGCATTTT; cdr3_aa: CSARGDSGNQPQHF
j_call: TRBJ2-7; d_call: NA; clone_size: many; cdr3_length: 15; v_call: TRBV23-1; cdr3_nt: TGCGCCAGCAGTCAATTCGGGGGGCTTCCCTACGAGCAGTACTTC; cdr3_aa: CASSQFGGLPYEQYF
j_call: TRBJ1-1; d_call: NA; clone_size: many; cdr3_length: 15; v_call: TRBV5-1; cdr3_nt: TGCGCCAGCAGCTTGGATGGGAGAGGTAACACTGAAGCTTTCTTT; cdr3_aa: CASSLDGRGNTEAFF
j_call: TRBJ2-3; d_call: TRBD2; clone_size: many; cdr3_length: 16; v_call: TRBV5-1; cdr3_nt: TGCGCCAGCAGCTGGAAACTAGCGGAAACCACAGATACGCAGTATTTT; cdr3_aa: CASSWKLAETTDTQYF
j_call: TRBJ1-2; d_call: TRBD1; clone_size: many; cdr3_length: 15; v_call: TRBV6-1; cdr3_nt: TGTGCCAGCATCCCCCGGGACAGGGGTGGCTATGGCTACACCTTC; cdr3_aa: CASIPRDRGGYGYTF
j_call: TRBJ1-3; d_call: NA; clone_size: many; cdr3_length: 15; v_call: TRBV7-7; cdr3_nt: TGTGCTAGCAGCCTAAGACCGGGGCCAGGAAACACCATATATTTT; cdr3_aa: CASSLRPGPGNTIYF
j_call: TRBJ1-1; d_call: NA; clone_size: many; cdr3_length: 14; v_call: TRBV10-3; cdr3_nt: TGTGCCATCAGTGAGTTCGCGGAAAACACTGAAGCTTTCTTT; cdr3_aa: CAISEFAENTEAFF
j_call: TRBJ2-2; d_call: NA; clone_size: many; cdr3_length: 13; v_call: TRBV20-1; cdr3_nt: TGCAGTGCTAGAAGTCCTGACACCGGGGAGCTGTTTTTT; cdr3_aa: CSARSPDTGELFF
j_call: TRBJ2-3; d_call: TRBD2; clone_size: many; cdr3_length: 14; v_call: TRBV12-3/TRBV12-4; cdr3_nt: TGTGCCAGCAGTCCCCGGGGGGGCCCAGATACGCAGTATTTT; cdr3_aa: CASSPRGGPDTQYF
j_call: TRBJ2-3; d_call: NA; clone_size: many; cdr3_length: 13; v_call: TRBV28; cdr3_nt: TGTGCCAGCAGTGAGGGTAGGAGAGATACGCAGTATTTT; cdr3_aa: CASSEGRRDTQYF
j_call: TRBJ1-1; d_call: TRBD1; clone_size: many; cdr3_length: 15; v_call: TRBV9; cdr3_nt: TGTGCCAGCAGCGTGGACCGGGACAGGGGCGCTGAAGCTTTCTTT; cdr3_aa: CASSVDRDRGAEAFF
j_call: TRBJ1-6; d_call: NA; clone_size: many; cdr3_length: 14; v_call: TRBV20-1; cdr3_nt: TGCAGTGCTAGGTTACCGGGACTCGATTCACCCCTCCACTTT; cdr3_aa: CSARLPGLDSPLHF
j_call: TRBJ1-1; d_call: NA; clone_size: many; cdr3_length: 13; v_call: TRBV5-1; cdr3_nt: TGCGCCAGCAGCTTTAGCGGAAACACTGAAGCTTTCTTT; cdr3_aa: CASSFSGNTEAFF
j_call: TRBJ1-1; d_call: NA; clone_size: many; cdr3_length: 15; v_call: TRBV7-2; cdr3_nt: TGTGCCAGCAGCTTAGCATTCCGGGGGGCCACTGAAGCTTTCTTT; cdr3_aa: CASSLAFRGATEAFF
j_call: TRBJ2-4; d_call: TRBD1; clone_size: NA; cdr3_length: 15; v_call: TRBV5-1; cdr3_nt: TGCGCCAGCAGCTCCTCGACAGGGGCGGGAAACATTCAGTACTTC; cdr3_aa: CASSSSTGAGNIQYF
j_call: TRBJ2-5; d_call: TRBD2; clone_size: many; cdr3_length: 14; v_call: TRBV28; cdr3_nt: TGTGCCAGCAGACTGGGGCGGGGGCAAGAGACCCAGTACTTC; cdr3_aa: CASRLGRGQETQYF
j_call: TRBJ1-5; d_call: NA; clone_size: many; cdr3_length: 13; v_call: TRBV5-1; cdr3_nt: TGCGCCAGCAGCTTGGACGGGGATCAGCCCCAGCATTTT; cdr3_aa: CASSLDGDQPQHF
j_call: TRBJ2-1; d_call: TRBD2; clone_size: many; cdr3_length: 14; v_call: TRBV7-6; cdr3_nt: TGTGCCAGCAGCGTGCTAACTAGCGGGGGAACCCAGTTCTTC; cdr3_aa: CASSVLTSGGTQFF
j_call: TRBJ2-3; d_call: TRBD2; clone_size: NA; cdr3_length: 18; v_call: TRBV12-3/TRBV12-4; cdr3_nt: TGTGCCAGCAGTTCGACTAGCGGGGGGGATCTTAGCACAGATACGCAGTATTTT; cdr3_aa: CASSSTSGGDLSTDTQYF
j_call: TRBJ2-3; d_call: TRBD2; clone_size: NA; cdr3_length: 16; v_call: TRBV7-2; cdr3_nt: TGTGCCAGCAGCCTCCGCCGGGGGGGCCGTACAGATACGCAGTATTTT; cdr3_aa: CASSLRRGGRTDTQYF
j_call: TRBJ1-5; d_call: NA; clone_size: many; cdr3_length: 17; v_call: TRBV5-6; cdr3_nt: TGTGCCAGCAGCCTTAGGAGTTCAGGGCGGATACATCAGCCCCAGCATTTT; cdr3_aa: CASSLRSSGRIHQPQHF
j_call: TRBJ2-5; d_call: NA; clone_size: many; cdr3_length: 16; v_call: TRBV3-1; cdr3_nt: TGTGCCAGCAGCCAAGATTTGGGTCGGATGGATAAAACCCAGTACTTC; cdr3_aa: CASSQDLGRMDKTQYF
j_call: TRBJ2-2; d_call: NA; clone_size: many; cdr3_length: 16; v_call: TRBV27; cdr3_nt: TGTGCCAGCCGCCAAAGGGGGGCCCTTAACACCGGGGAGCTGTTTTTT; cdr3_aa: CASRQRGALNTGELFF
j_call: TRBJ2-6; d_call: NA; clone_size: few; cdr3_length: 14; v_call: TRBV30; cdr3_nt: TGTGCCTGGAGTTCAGGGGTTGGGGCCAACGTCCTGACTTTC; cdr3_aa: CAWSSGVGANVLTF
j_call: TRBJ2-7; d_call: NA; clone_size: many; cdr3_length: 12; v_call: TRBV5-1; cdr3_nt: TGCGCCAGCAGCCTGACCGGATACGAGCAGTACTTC; cdr3_aa: CASSLTGYEQYF
j_call: TRBJ2-7; d_call: TRBD1; clone_size: NA; cdr3_length: 15; v_call: TRBV12-3/TRBV12-4; cdr3_nt: TGTGCCAGCAGTATAACCGGGACAGGGCGCTACGAGCAGTACTTC; cdr3_aa: CASSITGTGRYEQYF
j_call: TRBJ1-2; d_call: TRBD1; clone_size: few; cdr3_length: 16; v_call: TRBV4-1; cdr3_nt: TGCGCCAGCAGCCCCAGACAGGGACCACCTAACTATGGCTACACCTTC; cdr3_aa: CASSPRQGPPNYGYTF
j_call: TRBJ2-1; d_call: TRBD1; clone_size: many; cdr3_length: 16; v_call: TRBV15; cdr3_nt: TGTGCCACCAGCAGAGCAGCGACAGGGCTCTCCAGTGAGCAGTTCTTC; cdr3_aa: CATSRAATGLSSEQFF
j_call: TRBJ2-1; d_call: NA; clone_size: few; cdr3_length: 20; v_call: TRBV28; cdr3_nt: TGTGCCAGCAGTTTTCTCGGGACTGCAAAGTGGACCCTCTTGAACAATGAGCAGTTCTTC; cdr3_aa: CASSFLGTAKWTLLNNEQFF
j_call: TRBJ2-3; d_call: TRBD1; clone_size: many; cdr3_length: 16; v_call: TRBV7-9; cdr3_nt: TGTGCCAGCAGCTCGTCGGACAGGTCATACACAGATACGCAGTATTTT; cdr3_aa: CASSSSDRSYTDTQYF
j_call: TRBJ2-5; d_call: TRBD2; clone_size: many; cdr3_length: 16; v_call: TRBV24-1; cdr3_nt: TGTGCCACCAGTGATCAGCGGGGCATGCTACAAGAGACCCAGTACTTC; cdr3_aa: CATSDQRGMLQETQYF
j_call: TRBJ2-7; d_call: NA; clone_size: many; cdr3_length: 14; v_call: TRBV6-5; cdr3_nt: TGTGCCAGCAGTTCCCCGCCAGGGTATAACGAGCAGTACTTC; cdr3_aa: CASSSPPGYNEQYF
j_call: TRBJ2-5; d_call: TRBD2; clone_size: few; cdr3_length: 16; v_call: TRBV11-1; cdr3_nt: TGTGCCAGCAGCTTACCCCTAGCGGGGGGAGAAGAGACCCAGTACTTC; cdr3_aa: CASSLPLAGGEETQYF
j_call: TRBJ1-5; d_call: TRBD1; clone_size: many; cdr3_length: 14; v_call: TRBV29-1; cdr3_nt: TGCAGCGTAGCACAGGGGGGAAGAGGTCAGCCCCAGCATTTT; cdr3_aa: CSVAQGGRGQPQHF
j_call: TRBJ1-1; d_call: NA; clone_size: few; cdr3_length: 14; v_call: TRBV7-9; cdr3_nt: TGTGCCAGCAGCCCTTTGTATTCCAAAACTGAAGCTTTCTTT; cdr3_aa: CASSPLYSKTEAFF
j_call: TRBJ1-1; d_call: TRBD1; clone_size: NA; cdr3_length: 13; v_call: TRBV24-1; cdr3_nt: TGTGCCACCAGGGGACAGGGGGACACTGAAGCTTTCTTT; cdr3_aa: CATRGQGDTEAFF